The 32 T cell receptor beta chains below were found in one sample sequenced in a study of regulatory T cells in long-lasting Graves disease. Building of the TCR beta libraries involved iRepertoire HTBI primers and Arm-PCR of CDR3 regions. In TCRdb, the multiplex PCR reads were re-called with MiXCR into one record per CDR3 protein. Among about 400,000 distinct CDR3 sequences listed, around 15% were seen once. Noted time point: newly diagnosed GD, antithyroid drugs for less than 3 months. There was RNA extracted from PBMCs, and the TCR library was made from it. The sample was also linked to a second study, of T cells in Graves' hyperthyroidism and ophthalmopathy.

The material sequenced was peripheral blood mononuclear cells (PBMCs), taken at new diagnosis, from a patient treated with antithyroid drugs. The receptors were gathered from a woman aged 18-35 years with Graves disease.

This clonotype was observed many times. In DNA form, the CDR3 reads TGCAGTGCCACTATACGGAGTATGAACACTGAAGCTTTCTTT. Residues: CSATIRSMNTEAFF. V usage is TRBV20-1 and J usage is TRBJ1-1; D ambiguous. The germline gives CDR1 DFQATT, CDR2 SNEGSKA (reference sequence). V shed 6 bases and J shed 0 bases, with 14 bases lying between them. This CDR3 has 14 amino acids.

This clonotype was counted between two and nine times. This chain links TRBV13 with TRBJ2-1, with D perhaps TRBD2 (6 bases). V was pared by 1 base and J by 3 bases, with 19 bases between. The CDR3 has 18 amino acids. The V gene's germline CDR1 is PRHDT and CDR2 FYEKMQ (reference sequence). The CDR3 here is CASSLDSDSGVGYNEQFF. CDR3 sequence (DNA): TGTGCCAGCAGCTTAGATTCGGACTCGGGAGTCGGCTACAATGAGCAGTTCTTC. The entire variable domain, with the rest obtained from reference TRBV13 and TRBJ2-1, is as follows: AAGVIQSPRHLIKEKRETATLKCYPIPRHDTVYWYQQGPGQDPQFLISFYEKMQSDKGSIPDRFSAQQFSDYHSELNMSSLELGDSALYFCASSLDSDSGVGYNEQFFGPGTRLTVL.

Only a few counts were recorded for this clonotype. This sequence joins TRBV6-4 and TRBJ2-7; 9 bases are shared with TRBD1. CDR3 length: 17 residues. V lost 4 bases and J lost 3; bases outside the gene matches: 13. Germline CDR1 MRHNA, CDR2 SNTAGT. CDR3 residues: CASSGAPGQGLGYEQYF. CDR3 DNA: TGTGCCAGCAGTGGGGCGCCGGGACAGGGACTCGGCTACGAGCAGTACTTC.

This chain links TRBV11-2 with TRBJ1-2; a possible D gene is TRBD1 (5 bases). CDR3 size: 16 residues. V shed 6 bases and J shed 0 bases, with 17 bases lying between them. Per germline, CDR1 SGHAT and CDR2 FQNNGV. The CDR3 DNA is TGTGCCAGCAGAATTCTCGGGGGGGGTTCTAACTATGGCTACACCTTC. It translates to CASRILGGGSNYGYTF.

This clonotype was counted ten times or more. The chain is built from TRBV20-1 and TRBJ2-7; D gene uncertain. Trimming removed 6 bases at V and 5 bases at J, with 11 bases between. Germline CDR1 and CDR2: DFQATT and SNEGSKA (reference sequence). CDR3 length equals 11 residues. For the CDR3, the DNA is TGCAGTGCCCTGGGGTCCAACGAGCAGTACTTC. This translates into CSALGSNEQYF.

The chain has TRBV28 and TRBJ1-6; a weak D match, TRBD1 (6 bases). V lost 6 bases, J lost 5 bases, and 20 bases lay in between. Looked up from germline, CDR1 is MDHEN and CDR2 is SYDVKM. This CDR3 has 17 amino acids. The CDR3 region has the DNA TGTGCCAGCAGGCCCACAGGGTCCATCCCCCATAATTCACCCCTCCACTTT. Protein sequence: CASRPTGSIPHNSPLHF.

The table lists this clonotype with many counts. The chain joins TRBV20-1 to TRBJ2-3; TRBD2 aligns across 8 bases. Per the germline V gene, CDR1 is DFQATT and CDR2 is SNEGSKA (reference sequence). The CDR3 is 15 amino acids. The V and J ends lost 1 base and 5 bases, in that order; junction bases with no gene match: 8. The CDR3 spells CSARGERGFLDTQYF. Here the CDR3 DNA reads TGCAGTGCTAGAGGGGAGCGGGGGTTTTTAGATACGCAGTATTTT.

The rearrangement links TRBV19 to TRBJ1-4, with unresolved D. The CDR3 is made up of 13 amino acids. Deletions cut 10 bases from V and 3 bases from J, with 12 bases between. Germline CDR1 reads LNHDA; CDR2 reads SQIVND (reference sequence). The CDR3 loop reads CATASTANEKLFF. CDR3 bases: TGTGCCACCGCAAGTACGGCTAATGAAAAACTGTTTTTT.

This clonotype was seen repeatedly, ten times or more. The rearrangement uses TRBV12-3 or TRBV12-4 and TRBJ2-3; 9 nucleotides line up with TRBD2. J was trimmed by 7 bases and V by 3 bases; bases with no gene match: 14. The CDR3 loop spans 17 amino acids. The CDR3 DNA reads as TGTGCCAGCAGTTTGAGCAGGCCCGGCGGGGGGGCGAATACGCAGTATTTT. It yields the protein CASSLSRPGGGANTQYF.

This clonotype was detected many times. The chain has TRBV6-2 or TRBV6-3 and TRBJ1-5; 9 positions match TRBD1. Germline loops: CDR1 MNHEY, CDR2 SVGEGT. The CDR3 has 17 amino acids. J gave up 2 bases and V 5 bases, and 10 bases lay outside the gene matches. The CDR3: CASSGIQGAFGNQPQHF. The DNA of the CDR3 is TGTGCCAGCAGTGGAATACAGGGGGCTTTTGGCAATCAGCCCCAGCATTTT.

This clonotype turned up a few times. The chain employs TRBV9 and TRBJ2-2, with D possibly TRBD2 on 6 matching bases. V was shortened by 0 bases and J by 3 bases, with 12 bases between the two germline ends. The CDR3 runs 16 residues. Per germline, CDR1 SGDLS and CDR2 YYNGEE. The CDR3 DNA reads TGTGCCAGCAGCGTAGATGACGGGAGTTACACCGGGGAGCTGTTTTTT. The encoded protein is CASSVDDGSYTGELFF. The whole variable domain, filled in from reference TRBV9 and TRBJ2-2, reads DSGVTQTPKHLITATGQRVTLRCSPRSGDLSVYWYQQSLDQGLQFLIQYYNGEERAKGNILERFSAQQFPDLHSELNLSSLELGDSALYFCASSVDDGSYTGELFFGEGSRLTVL.

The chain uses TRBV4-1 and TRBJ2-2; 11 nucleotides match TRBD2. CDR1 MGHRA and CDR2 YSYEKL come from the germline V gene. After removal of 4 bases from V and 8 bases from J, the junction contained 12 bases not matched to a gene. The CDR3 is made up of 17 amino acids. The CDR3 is CASSRPGTSGREGELFF. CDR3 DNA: TGCGCCAGCAGCCGCCCAGGGACTAGCGGAAGGGAGGGGGAGCTGTTTTTT.

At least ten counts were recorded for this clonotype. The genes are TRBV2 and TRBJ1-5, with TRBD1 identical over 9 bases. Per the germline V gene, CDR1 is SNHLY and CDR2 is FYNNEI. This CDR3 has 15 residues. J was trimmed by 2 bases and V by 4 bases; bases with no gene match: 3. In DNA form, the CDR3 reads TGTGCCAGCAGTGCTTGGACAGGGGGCAATCAGCCCCAGCATTTT. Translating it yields CASSAWTGGNQPQHF.

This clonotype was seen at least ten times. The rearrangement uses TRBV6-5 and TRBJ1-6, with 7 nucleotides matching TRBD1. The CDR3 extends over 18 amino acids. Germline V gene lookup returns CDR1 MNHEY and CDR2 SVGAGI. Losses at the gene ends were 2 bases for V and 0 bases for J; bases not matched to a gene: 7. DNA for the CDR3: TGTGCCAGCAGTTACCAACAGGGGAAGGCCTCCTATAATTCACCCCTCCACTTT. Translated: CASSYQQGKASYNSPLHF.

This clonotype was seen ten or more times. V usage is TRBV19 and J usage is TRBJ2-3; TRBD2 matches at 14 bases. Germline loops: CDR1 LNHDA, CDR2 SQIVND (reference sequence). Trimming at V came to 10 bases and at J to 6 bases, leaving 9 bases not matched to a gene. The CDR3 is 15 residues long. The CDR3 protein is CATAAGTSGSDTQYF. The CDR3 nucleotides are TGTGCCACCGCCGCCGGGACTAGCGGGAGTGATACGCAGTATTTT.

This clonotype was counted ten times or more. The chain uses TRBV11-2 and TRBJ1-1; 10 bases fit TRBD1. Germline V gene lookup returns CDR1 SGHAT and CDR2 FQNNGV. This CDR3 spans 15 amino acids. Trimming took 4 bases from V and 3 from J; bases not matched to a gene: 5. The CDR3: CASSSRGQGYTEAFF. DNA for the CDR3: TGTGCCAGCAGCTCAAGGGGACAGGGGTACACTGAAGCTTTCTTT.

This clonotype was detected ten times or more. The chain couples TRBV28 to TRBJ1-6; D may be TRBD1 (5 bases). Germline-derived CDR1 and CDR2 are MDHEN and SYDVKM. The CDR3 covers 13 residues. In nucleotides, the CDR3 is TGTACCTGCGGCGGGACGGTAAATTCACCCCTCCACTTT. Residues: CTCGGTVNSPLHF. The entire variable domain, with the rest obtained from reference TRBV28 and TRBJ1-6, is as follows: DVKVTQSSRYLVKRTGEKVFLECVQDMDHENMFWYRQDPGLGLRLIYFSYDVKMKEKGDIPEGYSVSREKKERFSLILESASTNQTSMYLCTCGGTVNSPLHFGNGTRLTVT.

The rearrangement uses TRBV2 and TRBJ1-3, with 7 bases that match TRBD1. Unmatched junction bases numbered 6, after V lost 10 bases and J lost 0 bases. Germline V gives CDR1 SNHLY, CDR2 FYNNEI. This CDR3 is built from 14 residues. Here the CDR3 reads CATRGSSSGNTIYF. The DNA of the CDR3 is TGTGCCACCAGGGGGTCCTCCTCTGGAAACACCATATATTTT.

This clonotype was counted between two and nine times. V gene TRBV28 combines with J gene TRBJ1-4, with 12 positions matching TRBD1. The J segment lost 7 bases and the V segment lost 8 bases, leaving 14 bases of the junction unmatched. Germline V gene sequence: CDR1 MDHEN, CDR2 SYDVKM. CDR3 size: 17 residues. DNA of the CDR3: TGTGCCAGCGACCAAGGGAGGGACAGGGGGCGGGGTGAAAAACTGTTTTTT. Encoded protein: CASDQGRDRGRGEKLFF.

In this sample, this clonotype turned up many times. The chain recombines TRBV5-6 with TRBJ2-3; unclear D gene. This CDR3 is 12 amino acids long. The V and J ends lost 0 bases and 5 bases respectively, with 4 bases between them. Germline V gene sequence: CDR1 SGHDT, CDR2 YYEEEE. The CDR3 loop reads CASSLEEDTQYF. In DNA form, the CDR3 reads TGTGCCAGCAGCTTGGAGGAAGATACGCAGTATTTT.

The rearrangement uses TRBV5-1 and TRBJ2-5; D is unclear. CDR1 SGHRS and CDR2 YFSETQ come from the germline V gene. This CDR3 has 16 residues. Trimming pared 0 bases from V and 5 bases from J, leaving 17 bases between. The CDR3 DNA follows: TGCGCCAGCAGCTTGGCCGGAGTCAATCGAGAGGAGACCCAGTACTTC. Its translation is CASSLAGVNREETQYF.

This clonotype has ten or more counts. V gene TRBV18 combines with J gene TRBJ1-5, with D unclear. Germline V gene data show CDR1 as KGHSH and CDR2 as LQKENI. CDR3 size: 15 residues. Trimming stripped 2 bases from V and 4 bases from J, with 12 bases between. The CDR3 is CASSPVENANQPQHF. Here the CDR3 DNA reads TGTGCCAGCTCACCAGTAGAGAATGCTAATCAGCCCCAGCATTTT.

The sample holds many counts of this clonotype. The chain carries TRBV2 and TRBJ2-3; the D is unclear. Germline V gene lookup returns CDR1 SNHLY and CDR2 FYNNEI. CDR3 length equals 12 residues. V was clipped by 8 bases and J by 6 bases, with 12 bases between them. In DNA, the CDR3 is TGTGCCAGCGCCGGTCTCTCGGATACGCAGTATTTT. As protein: CASAGLSDTQYF.

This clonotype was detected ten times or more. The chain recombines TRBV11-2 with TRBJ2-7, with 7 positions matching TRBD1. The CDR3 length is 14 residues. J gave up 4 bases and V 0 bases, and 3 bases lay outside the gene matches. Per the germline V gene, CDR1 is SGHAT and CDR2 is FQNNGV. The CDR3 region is CASSLDTGDYEQYF. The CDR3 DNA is TGTGCCAGCAGCTTAGATACAGGGGATTACGAGCAGTACTTC. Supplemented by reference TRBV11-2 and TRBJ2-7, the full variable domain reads EAGVAQSPRYKIIEKRQSVAFWCNPISGHATLYWYQQILGQGPKLLIQFQNNGVVDDSQLPKDRFSAERLKGVDSTLKIQPAKLEDSAVYLCASSLDTGDYEQYFGPGTRLTVT.

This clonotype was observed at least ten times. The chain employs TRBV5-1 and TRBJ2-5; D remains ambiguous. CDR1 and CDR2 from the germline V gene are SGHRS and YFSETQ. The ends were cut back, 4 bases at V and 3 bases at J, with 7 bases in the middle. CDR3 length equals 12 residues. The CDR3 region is CASSANKETQYF. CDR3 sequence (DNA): TGCGCCAGCAGCGCGAACAAAGAGACCCAGTACTTC.

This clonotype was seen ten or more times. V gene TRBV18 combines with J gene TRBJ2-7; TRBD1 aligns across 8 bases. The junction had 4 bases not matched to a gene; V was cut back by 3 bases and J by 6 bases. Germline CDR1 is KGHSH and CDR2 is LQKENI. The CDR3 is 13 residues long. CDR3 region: CASSPLTGGEQYF. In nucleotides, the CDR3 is TGTGCCAGCTCACCTCTCACAGGGGGCGAGCAGTACTTC.

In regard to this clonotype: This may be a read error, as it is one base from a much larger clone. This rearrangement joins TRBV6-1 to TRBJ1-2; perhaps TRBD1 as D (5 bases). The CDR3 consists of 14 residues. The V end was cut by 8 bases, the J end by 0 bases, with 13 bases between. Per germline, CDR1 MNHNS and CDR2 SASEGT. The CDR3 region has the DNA TGTGCCAGCGGACGGACATCATCTAACTATGGCTACACCTTC. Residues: CASGRTSSNYGYTF.

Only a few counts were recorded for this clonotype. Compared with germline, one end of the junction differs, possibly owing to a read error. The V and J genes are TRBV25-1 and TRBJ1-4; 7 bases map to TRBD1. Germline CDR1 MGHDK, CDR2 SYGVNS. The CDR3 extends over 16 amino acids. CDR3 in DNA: TGTGCCAGCAGTGAAGAAAGGGGGCGAGATAATGAAAAGCTGTTTTTT. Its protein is CASSEERGRDNEKLFF.

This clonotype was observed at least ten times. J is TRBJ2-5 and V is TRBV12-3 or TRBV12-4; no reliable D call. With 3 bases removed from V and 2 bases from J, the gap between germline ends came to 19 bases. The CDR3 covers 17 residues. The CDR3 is CASSFDPASLGQETQYF. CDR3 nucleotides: TGTGCCAGCAGTTTTGATCCGGCCAGCCTGGGACAAGAGACCCAGTACTTC.

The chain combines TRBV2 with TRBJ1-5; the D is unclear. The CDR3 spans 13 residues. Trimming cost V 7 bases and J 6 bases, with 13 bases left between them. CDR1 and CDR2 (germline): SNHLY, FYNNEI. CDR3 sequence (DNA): TGTGCCAGCACCAGGACGCGAGGTCAGCCCCAGCATTTT. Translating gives CASTRTRGQPQHF.

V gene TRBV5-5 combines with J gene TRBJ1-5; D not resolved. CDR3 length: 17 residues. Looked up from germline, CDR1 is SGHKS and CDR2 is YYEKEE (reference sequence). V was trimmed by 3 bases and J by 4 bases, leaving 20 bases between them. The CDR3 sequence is CASSYGRVGAINQPQHF. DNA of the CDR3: TGTGCCAGCAGCTACGGGAGGGTAGGCGCCATAAATCAGCCCCAGCATTTT.

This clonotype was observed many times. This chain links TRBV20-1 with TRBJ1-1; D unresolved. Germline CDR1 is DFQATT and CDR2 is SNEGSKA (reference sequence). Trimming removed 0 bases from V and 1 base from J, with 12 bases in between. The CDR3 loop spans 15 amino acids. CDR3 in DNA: TGCAGTGCTAGAGATTCCGGGATCCAGAACACTGAAGCTTTCTTT. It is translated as CSARDSGIQNTEAFF.